These T cell receptor beta chains were read from a single sample in a study of OX40 agonist ivuxolimab in advanced cancers. Here immunoSEQ multiplex PCR was the method, and the copy in TCRdb shows in-frame clones only, minus some. The repertoire has fewer than 85,000 clones, 80% to 85% of them found once; the top ten carry roughly 4.1%. Source: CD4+ or CD8+ T cells sorted from blood, taken in a trial of the OX40 agonist ivuxolimab. All receptors come from an adult with an advanced solid tumor such as melanoma, head and neck, liver or kidney cancer. Both conserved end residues are part of each CDR3. The order of the fields is J gene, clone size, V gene, D gene, CDR3 protein, CDR3 DNA. A D gene is named only where the DNA matches it firmly. Size tells how often a clone was seen (once, few, many) or the class of an expanded clone, and some rows leave it out.

TRBJ1-5	.	TRBV19	.	CASSEQDSNQPQHF	TGTGCCAGTAGTGAACAGGATAGCAATCAGCCCCAGCATTTT
TRBJ2-3	.	TRBV28	.	CASSQTAQGSFTDTQYF	TGTGCCAGCAGCCAGACGGCGCAGGGGTCATTCACAGATACGCAGTATTTT
TRBJ2-7	.	TRBV29-1	TRBD1	CSVELGQMYEQYF	TGCAGCGTTGAATTGGGACAGATGTACGAGCAGTACTTC
TRBJ1-1	.	TRBV12-5	.	CASGLTLGGNTEAFF	TGTGCTAGTGGTTTGACCCTCGGGGGGAACACTGAAGCTTTCTTT
TRBJ2-1	few	TRBV19	.	CASESYNEQFF	TGTGCCAGCGAATCTTACAATGAGCAGTTCTTC
TRBJ2-7	once	TRBV9	.	CASSVVEGTYSLEQYF	TGTGCCAGCAGCGTAGTGGAGGGGACGTATTCCCTCGAGCAGTACTTC
TRBJ1-4	.	TRBV18	.	CASSPIGRNEKLFF	TGTGCCAGCTCACCGATTGGACGGAATGAAAAACTGTTTTTT
TRBJ2-3	.	TRBV28	.	CASSLWGGDSSSDTQYF	TGTGCCAGCAGTTTATGGGGTGGGGACTCCTCCTCAGATACGCAGTATTTT
TRBJ1-2	.	TRBV7-9	.	CASSLGTLGGAHGYTF	TGTGCCAGCAGCTTAGGCACCCTAGGGGGGGCTCATGGCTACACCTTC
TRBJ2-7	once	TRBV21-1	.	CASSARQGSNYEQYF	TGTGCCAGCAGCGCCCGACAGGGTTCTAACTACGAGCAGTACTTC
TRBJ2-7	.	TRBV28	.	CASSLIFGRMGEQYF	TGTGCCAGCAGTTTAATTTTCGGGAGAATGGGGGAGCAGTACTTC
TRBJ1-1	.	TRBV6-5	.	CASSRRTTEAFF	TGTGCCAGCAGTCGACGGACCACTGAAGCTTTCTTT
TRBJ2-7	.	TRBV6-6	TRBD1	CASRVVDRGSYEQYF	TGTGCCAGCAGGGTGGTCGACAGGGGCTCCTACGAGCAGTACTTC
TRBJ2-7	.	TRBV11-1	TRBD1	CASSLVNQGVGQYF	TGTGCCAGCAGCTTAGTCAACCAGGGGGTCGGGCAGTACTTC
TRBJ1-2	once	TRBV19	.	CASSIMVANYGYTF	TGTGCCAGTAGTATAATGGTGGCTAACTATGGCTACACCTTC
TRBJ1-2	.	TRBV6-5	.	CASSSQAKYGYTF	TGTGCCAGCAGTTCCCAGGCGAAGTATGGCTACACCTTC
TRBJ1-1	.	TRBV2	.	CASSESAGWSEAFF	TGTGCCAGCAGTGAATCTGCCGGATGGTCTGAAGCTTTCTTT
TRBJ2-5	.	TRBV4-2	.	CASSQGGWGETQYF	TGTGCCAGCAGCCAAGGGGGGTGGGGAGAGACCCAGTACTTC
TRBJ2-1	once	TRBV27	.	CASSGALGGDEQFF	TGTGCCAGCAGTGGGGCCCTCGGTGGTGATGAGCAGTTCTTC
TRBJ1-5	once	TRBV7-9	.	CASSLGPDGTQHF	TGTGCCAGCAGCTTAGGGCCAGACGGAACCCAGCATTTT
TRBJ1-1	.	TRBV5-4	.	CASSLEQANTEAFF	TGTGCCAGCAGCTTGGAACAGGCTAACACTGAAGCTTTCTTT
TRBJ2-1	.	TRBV4-2	.	CASSPSWSYNEQFF	TGTGCCAGCAGCCCCAGTTGGTCCTACAATGAGCAGTTCTTC